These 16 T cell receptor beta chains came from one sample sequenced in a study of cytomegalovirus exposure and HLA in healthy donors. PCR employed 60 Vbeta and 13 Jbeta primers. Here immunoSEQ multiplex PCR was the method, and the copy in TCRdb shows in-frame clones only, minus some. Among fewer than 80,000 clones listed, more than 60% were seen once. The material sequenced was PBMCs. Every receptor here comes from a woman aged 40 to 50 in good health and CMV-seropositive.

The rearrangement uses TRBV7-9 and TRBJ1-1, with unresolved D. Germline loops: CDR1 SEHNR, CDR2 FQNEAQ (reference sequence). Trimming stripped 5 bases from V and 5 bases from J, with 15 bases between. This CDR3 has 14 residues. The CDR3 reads CASSLDLAGTEAFF. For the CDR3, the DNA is TGTGCCAGCAGCCTCGACCTTGCGGGTACTGAAGCTTTCTTT.

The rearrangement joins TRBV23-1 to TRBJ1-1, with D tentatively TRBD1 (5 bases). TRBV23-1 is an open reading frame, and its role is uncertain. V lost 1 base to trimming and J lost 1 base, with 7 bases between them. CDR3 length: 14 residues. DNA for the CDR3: TGCGCCAGCAGTCAATTGGACAAGAACACTGAAGCTTTCTTT. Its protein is CASSQLDKNTEAFF.

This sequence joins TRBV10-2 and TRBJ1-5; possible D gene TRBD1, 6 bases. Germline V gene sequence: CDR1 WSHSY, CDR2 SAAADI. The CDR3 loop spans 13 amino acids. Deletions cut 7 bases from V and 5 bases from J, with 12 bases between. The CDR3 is CASNQGRYQPQHF. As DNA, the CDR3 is TGCGCCAGCAACCAGGGGCGATATCAGCCCCAGCATTTT.

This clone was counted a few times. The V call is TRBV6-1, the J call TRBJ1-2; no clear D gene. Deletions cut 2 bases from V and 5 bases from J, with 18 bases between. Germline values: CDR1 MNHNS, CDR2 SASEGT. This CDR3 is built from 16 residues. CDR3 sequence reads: CASSEREGYSAYGYTF. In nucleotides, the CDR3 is TGTGCCAGCAGTGAAAGGGAGGGCTACTCTGCTTATGGCTACACCTTC.

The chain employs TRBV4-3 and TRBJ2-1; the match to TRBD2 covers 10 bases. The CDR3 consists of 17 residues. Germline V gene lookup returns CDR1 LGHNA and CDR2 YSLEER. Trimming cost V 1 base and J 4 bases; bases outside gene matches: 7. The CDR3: CASSQGGRSGGYNEQFF. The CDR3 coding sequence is TGCGCCAGCAGCCAAGGGGGCCGTAGCGGGGGGTACAATGAGCAGTTCTTC.

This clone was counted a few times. The CDR3 coding sequence is TGCGCCAGCAGCCCGCAGGGGACTGAAGCTTTCTTT. It specifies CASSPQGTEAFF. The V and J genes are TRBV4-1 and TRBJ1-1; D is perhaps TRBD1 (6 bases). CDR3 size: 12 residues. V was cut by 4 bases and J by 5 bases, with 8 bases left in between. CDR1 and CDR2 from the germline V gene are MGHRA and YSYEKL.

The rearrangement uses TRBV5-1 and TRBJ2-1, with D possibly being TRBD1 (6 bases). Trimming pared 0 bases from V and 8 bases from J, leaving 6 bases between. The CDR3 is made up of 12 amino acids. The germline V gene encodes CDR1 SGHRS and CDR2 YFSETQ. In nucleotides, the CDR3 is TGCGCCAGCAGCTTGGAGGGGGATGAGCAGTTCTTC. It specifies CASSLEGDEQFF. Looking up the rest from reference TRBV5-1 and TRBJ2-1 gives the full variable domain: KAGVTQTPRYLIKTRGQQVTLSCSPISGHRSVSWYQQTPGQGLQFLFEYFSETQRNKGNFPGRFSGRQFSNSRSEMNVSTLELGDSALYLCASSLEGDEQFFGPGTRLTVL.

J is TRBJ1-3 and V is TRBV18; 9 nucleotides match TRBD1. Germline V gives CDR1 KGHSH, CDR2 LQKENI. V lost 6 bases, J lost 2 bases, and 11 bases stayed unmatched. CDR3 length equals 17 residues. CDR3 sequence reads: CASSPEGTGRAGNTIYF. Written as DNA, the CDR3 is TGTGCCAGCTCTCCCGAGGGGACAGGGCGCGCTGGAAACACCATATATTTT.

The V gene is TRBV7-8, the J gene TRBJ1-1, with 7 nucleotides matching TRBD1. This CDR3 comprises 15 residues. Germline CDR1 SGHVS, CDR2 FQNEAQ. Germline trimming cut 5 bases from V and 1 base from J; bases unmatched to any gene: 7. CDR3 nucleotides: TGTGCCAGCAGCAAAGACAGGGTGACGAACACTGAAGCTTTCTTT. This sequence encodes CASSKDRVTNTEAFF.

The CDR3 region is CAWTGFNTEAFF. In DNA form, the CDR3 reads TGTGCCTGGACAGGGTTCAACACTGAAGCTTTCTTT. J is TRBJ1-1 and V is TRBV30, with D possibly being TRBD1 (5 bases). V dropped 4 bases and J dropped 2 bases, with 8 bases sitting between them. The CDR3 consists of 12 residues. Germline V gene lookup returns CDR1 GTSNPN and CDR2 SVGIG (reference sequence).

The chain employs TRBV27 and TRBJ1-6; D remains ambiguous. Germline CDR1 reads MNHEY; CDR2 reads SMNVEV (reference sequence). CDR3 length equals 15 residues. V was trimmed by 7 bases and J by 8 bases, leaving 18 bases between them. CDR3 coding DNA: TGTGCCAGCACGCCAGGACGAATGGGAGATTCACCCCTCCACTTT. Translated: CASTPGRMGDSPLHF.

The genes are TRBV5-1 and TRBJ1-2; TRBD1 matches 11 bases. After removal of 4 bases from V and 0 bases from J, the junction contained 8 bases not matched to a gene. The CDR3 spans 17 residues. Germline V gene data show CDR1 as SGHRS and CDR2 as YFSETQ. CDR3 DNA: TGCGCCAGCAGCCTGTCAGGGACAGGGGGGACTAACTATGGCTACACCTTC. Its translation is CASSLSGTGGTNYGYTF. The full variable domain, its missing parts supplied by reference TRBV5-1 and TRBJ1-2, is KAGVTQTPRYLIKTRGQQVTLSCSPISGHRSVSWYQQTPGQGLQFLFEYFSETQRNKGNFPGRFSGRQFSNSRSEMNVSTLELGDSALYLCASSLSGTGGTNYGYTFGSGTRLTVV.

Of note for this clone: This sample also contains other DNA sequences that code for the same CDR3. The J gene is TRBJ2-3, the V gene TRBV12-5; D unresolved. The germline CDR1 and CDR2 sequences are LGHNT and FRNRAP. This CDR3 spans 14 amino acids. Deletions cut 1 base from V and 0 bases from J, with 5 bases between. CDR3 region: CASGLGHSTDTQYF. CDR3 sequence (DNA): TGTGCTAGTGGTTTGGGACATAGCACAGATACGCAGTATTTT.

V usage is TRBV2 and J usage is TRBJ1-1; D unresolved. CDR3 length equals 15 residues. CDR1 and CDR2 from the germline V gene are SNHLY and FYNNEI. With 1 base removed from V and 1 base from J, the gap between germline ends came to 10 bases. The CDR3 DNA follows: TGTGCCAGCAGTGAAGACGGGTCGGGGAACACTGAAGCTTTCTTT. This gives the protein CASSEDGSGNTEAFF.

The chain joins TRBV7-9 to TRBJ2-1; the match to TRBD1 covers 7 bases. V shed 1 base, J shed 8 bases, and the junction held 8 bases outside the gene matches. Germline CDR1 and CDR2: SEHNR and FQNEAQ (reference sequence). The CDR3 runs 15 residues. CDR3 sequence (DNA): TGTGCCAGCAGCTTAGGAGGGGGCTCTTGGGATGAGCAGTTCTTC. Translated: CASSLGGGSWDEQFF.

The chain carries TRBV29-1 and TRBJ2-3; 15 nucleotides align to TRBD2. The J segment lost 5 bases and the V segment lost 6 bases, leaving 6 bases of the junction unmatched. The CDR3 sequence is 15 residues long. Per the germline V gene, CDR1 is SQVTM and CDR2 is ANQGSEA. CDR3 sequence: CSVRTSGGARDTQYF. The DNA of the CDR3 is TGCAGCGTCAGGACTAGCGGGGGGGCCCGAGATACGCAGTATTTT.